This T cell receptor (beta chain) comes out of a study of shared clonotypes between healthy human individuals (dated by TCRdb to 2018 to 2021). About the full investigation: The cohort included a few men and two women between 18 and 49 years of age. Per donor, three plates each were used for CD4 naive and CD4 memory, two for CD8 naive, and one for CD8 memory. The study deeply sequenced blood TCR repertoires of five healthy adults to estimate repertoire size and the extent of clonotype sharing between individuals. To increase sequencing depth and limit assay-specific biases, TCR repertoire library preparation and sequencing were carried out by different laboratories using diverse techniques. Leukapheresis yielded between about 0.94 and 8.9 billion PBMCs per donor.

Using the deep immunoSEQ assay, TCR CDR3 regions were amplified from genomic DNA by multiplex PCR. Genomic DNA extracted from each cell subset was distributed evenly over all wells of several immunoSEQ 96-well plates, and each plate served as one replicate. For sorted subsets, about 210 ng of genomic DNA, equivalent to some 30,000 T cell genomes, went into each replicate PCR. Purified libraries were quantified with a Qubit 3.0 fluorometer, sized on a Bioanalyzer 2100, and re-quantified with the KAPA Library Quantification kit. Every immunoSEQ 96-well plate was sequenced on a separate single-read 150-cycle Illumina NextSeq 550 flow cell. As for how the authors treated the data: The immunoSEQ output contained only junctional sequences without quality scores, so filtering could not match that applied to full-length reads. Sequences were annotated with PyIR, a Python wrapper for IgBLAST v1.9, and V/J genes and CDR3 were assigned using IMGT germline references. Reads were removed for weak V/J assignments (E-value above 1e-6), missing CDR3, stop codons, out-of-frame junctions, or ambiguous translated residues. V3J clonotypes were defined by identical inferred V gene, J gene, and CDR3 amino acid sequence. Percentage overlap between repertoires was computed as shared unique clonotypes divided by the size of the smaller repertoire. Richness of each repertoire was evaluated using RTK rarefaction, the Chao1 estimator, and Recon v2.1 estimates of unobserved clonotypes. Generation probabilities for all TCRbeta clonotypes obtained by the gDNA method from a handful of donors were computed using OLGA. TCRdb carries this immuneACCESS record with in-frame sequences only. Its versions omit some clonotypes, under half of them owing to an unresolved V gene in the studies checked, with the rest unexplained. Clonal size and the V and J genes are those of that table, whereas D and trimming came from the DNA. The sample table contains about 1 million clones; only one count was recorded for around 74% of them. Of the sample, approximately 1.5% is held by the ten largest clones.

What the authors observed across the whole study: Based on pairwise subsampling, the degree of clonotype sharing among donors was expected to be affected by sequencing depth. Estimated clonotype richness was generally larger for naive than for memory subsets. Higher generation probabilities were observed for clonotypes shared by all four sorted-subset donors than for non-shared clonotypes. Roughly 5% of naive CD4, more than 3% of naive CD8, 2.3% of memory CD4, and around 0.4% of memory CD8 clonotypes were shared across several donors. Even with the large sequencing depth, rarefaction of the sorted-subset datasets indicated that sequencing was incomplete. The small number of donors limited the genetic and exposure-history diversity represented. Sampling was limited to blood, and TCR repertoires in tissue likely differ from TCR repertoires in blood.

About this clone: The antigen this receptor binds is unknown. No qualities accompany the bases; no much larger clone lies one base away.

The donors were healthy, HIV-negative adults with no recently reported acute infections or vaccinations. All donors were Caucasian adults living in Nashville, Tennessee, USA. CD4+ T cells were enriched by magnetic negative selection, after which naive cells were positively selected on CD45RA and the negative fraction was taken as the memory subset. Blood was obtained by leukapheresis, after which PBMCs were separated by Ficoll-Histopaque density gradient centrifugation and cryopreserved in liquid nitrogen vapor phase. Purity and quantity of every magnetically sorted T cell population were checked by analytical flow cytometry. From each sorted fraction, genomic DNA was isolated and quantified by UV absorbance on a Nanodrop 2000c. CDR1 and CDR2, looked up from the germline V gene, are MNHNS and SASEGT. CDR3 length: 14 amino acids, cysteine to phenylalanine. This entry keeps only the CDR3 DNA: 42 bases, framed from base 1. The V and J ends are trimmed by 6 bases and 2 bases, leaving 11 bases between them.

The rearranged chain carries TRBV6-1 and TRBJ1-5; no D gene is confidently identified. This TCR derives from a man aged 18 to 29 in good health. The source material was memory CD4+ T cells sorted from blood. Sample cell subset or site, as interpreted from the label and publication: CD45RA-negative fraction. The DNA sequence reads TGTGCCAGCAGGATGGACTCAGGCAATCAGCCCCAGCATTTT. Translated, this gives CASRMDSGNQPQHF.